A single sample gave rise to the 7 T cell receptor beta chains below, sequenced in a study of CD8+ T cells in alopecia areata. RNA was isolated and reverse transcribed to cDNA, the sequencing template. The data were produced by immunoSEQ multiplex PCR, yet TCRdb's version contains in-frame clones alone and is incomplete. The sample carries 75,000 to 80,000 clones, 66% recorded once. Regarding treatment: oral pan-JAK inhibitor, 5-10 mg twice daily. The sample was CD8+ T cells sorted from blood, taken at week 24, from a patient treated with tofacitinib. The origin of the receptors is a human donor with alopecia areata.

V usage is TRBV10-3 and J usage is TRBJ2-1; D ambiguous. Deletions cut 6 bases from V and 10 bases from J, with 10 bases between. Germline V gives CDR1 ENHRY, CDR2 SYGVKD. CDR3 size: 11 residues. For the CDR3, the DNA is TGTGCCATCAGCGAGACATGGGAGCAGTTCTTC. As protein: CAISETWEQFF.

V gene TRBV25-1 combines with J gene TRBJ2-5; 12 nucleotides align to TRBD2. CDR3 length equals 16 residues. The ends lost 3 bases at V and 8 bases at J; junction bases unmatched: 10. Germline-derived CDR1 and CDR2 are MGHDK and SYGVNS. The CDR3 reads CASSDLAGGKRETQYF. CDR3 in DNA: TGTGCCAGCAGTGACCTAGCGGGAGGGAAGAGAGAAACCCAGTACTTC.

The chain is built from TRBV4-3 and TRBJ2-7; 7 bases are a match to TRBD2. Trimming removed 0 bases from V and 3 bases from J; junction bases left unmatched: 2. This CDR3 comprises 14 residues. Germline CDR1 and CDR2: LGHNA and YSLEER. Here the CDR3 reads CASSQDRGGYEQYF. CDR3 coding DNA: TGCGCCAGCAGCCAAGACCGCGGGGGCTACGAGCAGTACTTC.

The table lists this clone with a few counts. The chain joins TRBV7-9 to TRBJ1-5; D not resolved. This CDR3 has 12 residues. V lost 1 base to trimming and J lost 6 bases, with 4 bases between them. From germline, CDR1 is SEHNR and CDR2 FQNEAQ (reference sequence). The DNA for the CDR3 is TGTGCCAGCAGCTTAGATGGTCAGCCCCAGCATTTT. Protein product: CASSLDGQPQHF. Full variable domain (rest looked up from reference TRBV7-9 and TRBJ1-5): DTGVSQNPRHKITKRGQNVTFRCDPISEHNRLYWYRQTLGQGPEFLTYFQNEAQLEKSRLLSDRFSAERPKGSFSTLEIQRTEQGDSAMYLCASSLDGQPQHFGDGTRLSIL.

The chain recombines TRBV25-1 with TRBJ1-1; weak D call: TRBD1 (5 bases). The CDR3 consists of 14 residues. Deletions cut 5 bases from V and 1 base from J, with 11 bases between. In germline, CDR1 is MGHDK, CDR2 SYGVNS. As DNA, the CDR3 is TGTGCCAGCAGTCCTTGGGGGGAGAACACTGAAGCTTTCTTT. Protein: CASSPWGENTEAFF.

The chain employs TRBV19 and TRBJ1-1, with D perhaps TRBD1 (6 bases). CDR3 size: 13 residues. Germline lookup yields CDR1 LNHDA and CDR2 SQIVND (reference sequence). Between the trimmed V and J ends, which lost 0 bases and 6 bases, there was a span of 8 bases. The CDR3 loop is CASSIDPGAEAFF. Here the CDR3 DNA reads TGTGCCAGTAGTATAGATCCAGGGGCTGAAGCTTTCTTT.

The rearrangement joins TRBV11-2 to TRBJ2-3; D is unresolved. This CDR3 is 14 amino acids long. Germline V lookup: CDR1 SGHAT, CDR2 FQNNGV. The V end was cut by 1 base, the J end by 4 bases, with 9 bases between. The CDR3 DNA sequence: TGTGCCAGCAGCTTAGGGCCTGGGCCAGATACGCAGTATTTT. Translation: CASSLGPGPDTQYF.